This entry describes one TCR beta chain. CDR1 is LGHDT and CDR2 is YNNKEL in the germline V gene (reference sequence). There are 14 residues in the CDR3. The V and J ends lost 3 bases and 2 bases, in that order; junction bases with no gene match: 4. The data derive from a study of control samples from healthy donors and cancer patients. Assay used: immunoSEQ multiplex PCR; TCRdb lists only in-frame clones, some missing. This table has roughly 140,000 clones, about nine tenths appearing once. The V gene is TRBV3-1 (or the pseudogene TRBV3-2), the J gene TRBJ2-7; 7 nucleotides match TRBD2. The material sequenced was blood. The clonotype was recovered from a man aged 25 to 40 in good health. The CDR3 DNA reads as TGTGCCAGCAGCCACCGGGGGGATACCTACGAGCAGTACTTC. Protein product: CASSHRGDTYEQYF.